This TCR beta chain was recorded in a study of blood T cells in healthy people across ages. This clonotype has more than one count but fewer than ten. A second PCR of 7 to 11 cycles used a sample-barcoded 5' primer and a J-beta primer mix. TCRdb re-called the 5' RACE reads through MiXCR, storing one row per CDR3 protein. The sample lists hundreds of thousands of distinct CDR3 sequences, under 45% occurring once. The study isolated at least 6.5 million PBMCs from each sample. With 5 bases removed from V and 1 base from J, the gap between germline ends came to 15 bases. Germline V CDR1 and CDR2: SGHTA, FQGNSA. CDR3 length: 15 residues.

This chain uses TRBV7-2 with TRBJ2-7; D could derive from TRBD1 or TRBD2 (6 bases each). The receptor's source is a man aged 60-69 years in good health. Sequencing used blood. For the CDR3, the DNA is TGTGCCAGCAGCGGGGGGAGGACAGTATCCTACGAGCAGTACTTC. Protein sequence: CASSGGRTVSYEQYF.